The following is a T cell receptor (beta chain) sequence with its context. No cognate antigen has been identified for it. The record has no base qualities; no much larger clone is one base away. The cysteine opens and the phenylalanine closes a CDR3 of 18 amino acids. The read is trimmed to its CDR3 DNA, 54 bases read in frame from base 1. V and J are trimmed by 5 bases and 5 bases, and the gene matches miss 15 bases of the junction. According to the germline V gene, CDR1 reads SGHAT and CDR2 reads FQNNGV. Using the deep immunoSEQ assay, multiplex PCR amplified TCR CDR3 regions from genomic DNA. Extracted genomic DNA from each cell subset was spread evenly across all wells of several immunoSEQ 96-well plates, with each plate serving as a replicate. Each replicate PCR for sorted subsets received roughly 0.2 ug genomic DNA, equal to about 30,000 T cell genomes. The purified libraries were quantified using a Qubit 3.0 fluorometer, sized with a Bioanalyzer 2100, and then quantified again using the KAPA Library Quantification kit. A separate single-read 150-cycle Illumina NextSeq 550 flow cell was used to sequence each immunoSEQ 96-well plate. Concerning the study's data processing: Because only junctional sequences without quality scores were contained in the immunoSEQ output, filtering matching that applied to full-length reads could not be performed. Sequences were annotated with PyIR, a Python wrapper for IgBLAST v1.9, using IMGT germline references to assign V/J genes and CDR3. Reads were removed for weak V/J assignments (E-value above 1e-6), missing CDR3, stop codons, out-of-frame junctions, or ambiguous translated residues. V3J clonotypes were defined as sequences sharing the same inferred V gene, J gene, and CDR3 amino acid sequence. Percentage overlap between repertoires was calculated by dividing the number of shared unique clonotypes by the size of the smaller repertoire. Repertoire richness was assessed with RTK rarefaction, the Chao1 estimator, and Recon v2.1 estimates of unobserved clonotypes. Generation probabilities were computed with OLGA for all TCRbeta clonotypes obtained by the gDNA method from a few donors. Not all clones reach the TCRdb copy of this immuneACCESS table, which keeps in-frame sequences only. Checked studies attribute under half of the gap to unresolved V genes and leave the rest unexplained. The D gene and trimming were derived from the DNA, and the V and J assignments and clone size from that table. Recorded for this sample are 2 million to 2.5 million clones; under 95% of them occurred a single time. The ten most abundant clones make up roughly 0.39% of the sample.

This record belongs to a study of shared clonotypes between healthy human individuals (TCRdb year 2020). For the study in its entirety: Three men and two women, aged 18 to 49 years, made up the cohort. Blood TCR repertoires of five healthy adults were deeply sequenced to estimate repertoire size and the extent of clonotype sharing between individuals. Libraries were prepared and TCR repertoires were sequenced by different laboratories using diverse techniques, in order to increase sequencing depth and limit assay-specific biases. For each donor, CD4 naive and CD4 memory were each run on three plates, CD8 naive on two plates, and CD8 memory on one plate. Per donor, leukapheresis produced somewhere between about 0.85 and 9.5 billion PBMCs. Results the study describes overall, beyond this receptor: Naive subsets generally had larger estimated clonotype richness than memory subsets did. Compared with non-shared clonotypes, clonotypes shared by all four sorted-subset donors had higher generation probabilities. Based on pairwise subsampling, the degree of clonotype sharing among donors was expected to be affected by sequencing depth. When a few donors were compared, the shared fraction of clonotypes was around 4.6% for naive CD4, 3.5% to 4% for naive CD8, about 2.4% for memory CD4, and 0.4% for memory CD8. Even with the large sequencing depth, rarefaction of the sorted-subset datasets indicated that sequencing was incomplete. Sampling was limited to blood, and TCR repertoires in tissue likely differ from TCR repertoires in blood. The genetic and exposure-history diversity represented was limited by the small number of donors.

The donors were healthy, HIV-negative adults who had no recently reported acute infections or vaccinations. All donors were Caucasian adults living in Nashville, Tennessee, USA. CD4+ T cells were enriched by magnetic negative selection; naive cells were then positively selected on CD45RA, and the negative fraction formed the memory subset. After blood collection by leukapheresis, PBMCs were isolated using Ficoll-Histopaque density gradient centrifugation and then cryopreserved in the vapor phase of liquid nitrogen. Analytical flow cytometry was used to check the purity and quantity of every magnetically sorted T cell population. From each sorted fraction, genomic DNA was isolated and quantified by UV absorbance on a Nanodrop 2000c.

In this chain, TRBV11-2 is recombined with TRBJ2-2; TRBD1 fits 9 bases in the junction. The sequenced sample was naive CD4+ T cells from PBMCs. Interpreted using the paper, the cell subset or site label stands for: CD45RA+ positively selected. This TCR was sampled from a man aged 18 to 35 in good health. Some clones in this sample may be carry-over from other donors' samples. In nucleotides, the sequence is TGTGCCAGCAGCCTCACTATAACCGGGACAGGGTTAACCGGGGAGCTGTTTTTT. Its protein reads: CASSLTITGTGLTGELFF.